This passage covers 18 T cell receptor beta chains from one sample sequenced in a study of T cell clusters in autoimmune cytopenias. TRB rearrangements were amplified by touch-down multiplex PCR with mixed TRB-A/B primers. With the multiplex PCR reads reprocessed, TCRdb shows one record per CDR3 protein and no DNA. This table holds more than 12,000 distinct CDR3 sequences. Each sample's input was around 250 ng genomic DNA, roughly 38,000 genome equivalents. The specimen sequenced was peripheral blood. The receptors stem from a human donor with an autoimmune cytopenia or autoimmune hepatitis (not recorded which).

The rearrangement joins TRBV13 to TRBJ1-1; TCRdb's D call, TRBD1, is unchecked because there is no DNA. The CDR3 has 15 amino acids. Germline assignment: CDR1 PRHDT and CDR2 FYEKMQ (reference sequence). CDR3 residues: CASSPEWTGDTEAFF.

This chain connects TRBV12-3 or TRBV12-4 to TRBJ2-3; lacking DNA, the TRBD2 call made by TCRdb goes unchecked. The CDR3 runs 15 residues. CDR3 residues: CASSLSSGSTDTQYF.

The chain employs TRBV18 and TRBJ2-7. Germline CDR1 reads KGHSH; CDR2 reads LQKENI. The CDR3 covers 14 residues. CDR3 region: CASSPRFSSYEQYF.

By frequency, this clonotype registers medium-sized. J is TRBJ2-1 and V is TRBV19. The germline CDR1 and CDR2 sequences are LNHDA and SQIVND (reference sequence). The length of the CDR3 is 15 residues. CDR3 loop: CASSPSSGSYNEQFF.

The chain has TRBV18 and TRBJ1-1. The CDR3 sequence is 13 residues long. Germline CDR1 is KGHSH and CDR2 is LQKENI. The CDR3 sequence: CASSPWAGTEAFF.

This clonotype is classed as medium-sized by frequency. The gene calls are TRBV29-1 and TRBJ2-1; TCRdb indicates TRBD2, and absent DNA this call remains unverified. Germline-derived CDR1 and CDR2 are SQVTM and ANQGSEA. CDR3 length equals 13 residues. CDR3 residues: CSVAGGPGNEQFF.

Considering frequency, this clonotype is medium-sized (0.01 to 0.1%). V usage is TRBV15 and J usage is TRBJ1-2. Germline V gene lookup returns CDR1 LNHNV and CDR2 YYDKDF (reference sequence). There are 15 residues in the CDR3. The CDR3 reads CATSRRTGSHYGYTF.

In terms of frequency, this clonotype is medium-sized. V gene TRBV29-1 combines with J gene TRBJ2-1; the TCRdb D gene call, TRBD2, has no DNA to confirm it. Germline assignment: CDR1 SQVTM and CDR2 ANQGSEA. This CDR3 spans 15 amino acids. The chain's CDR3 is CSASSGRAELDEQFF.

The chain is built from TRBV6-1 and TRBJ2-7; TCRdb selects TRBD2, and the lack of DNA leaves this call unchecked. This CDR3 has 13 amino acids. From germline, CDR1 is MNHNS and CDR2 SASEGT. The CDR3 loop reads CASEGGGGYEQYF.

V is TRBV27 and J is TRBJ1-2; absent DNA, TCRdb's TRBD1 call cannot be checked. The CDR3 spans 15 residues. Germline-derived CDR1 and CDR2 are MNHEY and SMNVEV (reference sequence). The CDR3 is CASTNRWGSNYGYTF.

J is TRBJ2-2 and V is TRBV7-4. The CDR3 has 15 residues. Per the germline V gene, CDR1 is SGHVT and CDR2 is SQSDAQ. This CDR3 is CASSLAGVNTGELFF.

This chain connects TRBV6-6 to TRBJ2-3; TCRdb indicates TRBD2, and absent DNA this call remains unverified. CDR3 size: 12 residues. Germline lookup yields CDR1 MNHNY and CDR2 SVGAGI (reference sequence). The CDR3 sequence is CASSPGGPTQYF.

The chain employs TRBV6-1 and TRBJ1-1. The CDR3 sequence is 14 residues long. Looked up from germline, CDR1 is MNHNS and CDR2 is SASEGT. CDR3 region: CASSRRIVNTEAFF.

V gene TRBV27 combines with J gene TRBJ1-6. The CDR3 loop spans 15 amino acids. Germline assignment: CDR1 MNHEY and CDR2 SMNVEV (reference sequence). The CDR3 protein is CASRRQSSYNSPLHF.

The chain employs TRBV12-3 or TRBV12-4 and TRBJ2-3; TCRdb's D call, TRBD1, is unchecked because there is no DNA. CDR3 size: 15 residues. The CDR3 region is CASSLGAAGSDTQYF.

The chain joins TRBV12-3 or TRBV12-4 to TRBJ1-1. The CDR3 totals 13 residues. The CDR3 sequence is CASSFSLNTEAFF.

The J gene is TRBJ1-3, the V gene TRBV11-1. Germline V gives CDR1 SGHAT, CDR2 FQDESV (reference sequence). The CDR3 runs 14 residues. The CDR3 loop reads CASSLQGSGNTIYF.

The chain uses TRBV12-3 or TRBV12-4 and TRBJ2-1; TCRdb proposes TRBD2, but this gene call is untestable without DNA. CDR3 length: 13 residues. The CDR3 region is CASRRLANNEQFF.